Listed below are T cell receptor beta chains from one sample, sequenced in a study of T cells in Graves' hyperthyroidism and ophthalmopathy. MiXCR was run by TCRdb on the multiplex PCR reads, yielding one entry per CDR3 protein. The profile shows hundreds of thousands of distinct CDR3 sequences, around 14% of them singletons. Material for sequencing was blood. The receptors were gathered from a woman between 25 and 40 years old with Graves' hyperthyroidism. Each CDR3 is given with its conserved first and last residue. A D gene is named only where the DNA matches it firmly. Size tells how often a clone was seen (once, few, many) or the class of an expanded clone, and some rows leave it out.

CDR3 protein	CDR3 DNA	D gene	clone size	V gene	J gene
CASSFGQANTGELFF	TGTGCCAGCAGCTTTGGGCAGGCGAACACCGGGGAGCTGTTTTTT	.	once	TRBV5-5	TRBJ2-2
CASSSNTYEQYF	TGTGCCAGCAGCTCCAACACCTACGAGCAGTACTTC	.	few	TRBV7-2	TRBJ2-7
CSRTSGLAGGVRNEQFF	TGCAGCCGCACTTCTGGACTAGCGGGAGGTGTTAGGAATGAGCAGTTCTTC	TRBD2	.	TRBV20-1	TRBJ2-1
CASSDSRLAGDNEQFF	TGTGCCAGCAGTGACTCGAGGCTAGCGGGAGACAATGAGCAGTTCTTC	TRBD2	.	TRBV6-4	TRBJ2-1
CASGRPNSGNTMYF	TGTGCCAGCGGGAGACCGAACTCTGGAAACACCATGTATTTT	.	.	TRBV28	TRBJ1-3
CSASRDSGANVLTF	TGCAGTGCTAGCCGGGACTCTGGGGCCAACGTCCTGACTTTC	.	.	TRBV20-1	TRBJ2-6
CASSFTSGSYNEQFF	TGTGCCAGCAGCTTCACTAGCGGCTCCTACAATGAGCAGTTCTTC	TRBD2	many	TRBV12-3/TRBV12-4	TRBJ2-1
CASSPPGLPPYEQYF	TGTGCCAGCAGCCCGCCGGGATTACCCCCTTACGAGCAGTACTTC	.	.	TRBV28	TRBJ2-7
CASSSLAGARNEQFF	TGCGCCAGCAGCTCCTTAGCGGGAGCACGCAATGAGCAGTTCTTC	TRBD2	many	TRBV5-1	TRBJ2-1
CASRGTWREGLDTQYF	TGTGCCAGCAGGGGGACTTGGCGGGAGGGCCTGGATACGCAGTATTTT	TRBD2	few	TRBV12-3/TRBV12-4	TRBJ2-3
CASSPYGTLNQPQHF	TGTGCCAGCTCACCCTACGGGACCCTCAATCAGCCCCAGCATTTT	.	.	TRBV18	TRBJ1-5
CASSPERSGRGNEQFF	TGTGCCAGCAGCCCCGAGCGGAGCGGGAGGGGCAATGAGCAGTTCTTC	TRBD2	few	TRBV7-6	TRBJ2-1
CASSLQGDSGANVLTF	TGTGCCAGCAGTTTACAGGGGGACTCTGGGGCCAACGTCCTGACTTTC	TRBD1	many	TRBV27	TRBJ2-6
CSARQGTRVEAFF	TGCAGTGCTAGGCAGGGTACCCGCGTTGAAGCTTTCTTT	.	many	TRBV20-1	TRBJ1-1
CASSYSEGYTF	TGTGCCAGCAGTTACAGCGAGGGCTACACCTTC	.	many	TRBV6-5	TRBJ1-2
CASRSSGRSDEQFF	TGTGCCAGCAGATCTAGCGGGAGATCCGATGAGCAGTTCTTC	TRBD2	.	TRBV7-2	TRBJ2-1